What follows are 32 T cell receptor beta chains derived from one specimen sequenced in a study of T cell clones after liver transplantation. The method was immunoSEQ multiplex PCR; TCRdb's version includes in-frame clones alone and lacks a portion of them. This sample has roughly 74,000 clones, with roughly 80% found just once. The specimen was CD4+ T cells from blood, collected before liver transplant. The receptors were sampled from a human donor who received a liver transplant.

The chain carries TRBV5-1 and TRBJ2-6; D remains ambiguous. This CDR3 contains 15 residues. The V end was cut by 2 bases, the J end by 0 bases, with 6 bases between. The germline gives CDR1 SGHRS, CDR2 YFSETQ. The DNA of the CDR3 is TGCGCCAGCAGCTTCGACGTCTCTGGGGCCAACGTCCTGACTTTC. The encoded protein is CASSFDVSGANVLTF.

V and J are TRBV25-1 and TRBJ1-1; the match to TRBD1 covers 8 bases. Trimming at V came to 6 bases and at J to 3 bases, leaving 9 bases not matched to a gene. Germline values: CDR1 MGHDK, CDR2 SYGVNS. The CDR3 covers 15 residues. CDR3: CASSLSGGLYTEAFF. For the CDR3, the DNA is TGTGCCAGCAGCCTTTCAGGGGGCCTGTACACTGAAGCTTTCTTT. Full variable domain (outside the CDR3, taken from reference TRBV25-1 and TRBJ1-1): EADIYQTPRYLVIGTGKKITLECSQTMGHDKMYWYQQDPGMELHLIHYSYGVNSTEKGDLSSESTVSRIRTEHFPLTLESARPSHTSQYLCASSLSGGLYTEAFFGQGTRLTVV.

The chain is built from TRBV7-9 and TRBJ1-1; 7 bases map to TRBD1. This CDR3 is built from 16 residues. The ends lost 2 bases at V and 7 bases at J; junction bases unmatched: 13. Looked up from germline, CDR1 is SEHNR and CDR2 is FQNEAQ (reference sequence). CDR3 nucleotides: TGTGCCAGCAGCTTACTTGTCACCGGGGACAGTAATGAAGCTTTCTTT. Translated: CASSLLVTGDSNEAFF.

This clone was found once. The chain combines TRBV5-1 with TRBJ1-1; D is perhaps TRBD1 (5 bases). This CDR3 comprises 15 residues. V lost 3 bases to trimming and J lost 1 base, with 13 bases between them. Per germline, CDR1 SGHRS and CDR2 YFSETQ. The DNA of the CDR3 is TGCGCCAGCAGCTCCATTACAACAGGGAACACTGAAGCTTTCTTT. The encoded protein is CASSSITTGNTEAFF.

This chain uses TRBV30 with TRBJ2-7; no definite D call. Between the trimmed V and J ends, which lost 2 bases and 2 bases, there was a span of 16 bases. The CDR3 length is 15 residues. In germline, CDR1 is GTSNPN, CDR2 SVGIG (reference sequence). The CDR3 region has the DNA TGTGCCTGGAGTACCTGGACCCTACCTCCCTACGAGCAGTACTTC. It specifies CAWSTWTLPPYEQYF. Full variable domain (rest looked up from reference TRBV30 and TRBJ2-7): SQTIHQWPATLVQPVGSPLSLECTVEGTSNPNLYWYRQAAGRGLQLLFYSVGIGQISSEVPQNLSASRPQDRQFILSSKKLLLSDSGFYLCAWSTWTLPPYEQYFGPGTRLTVT.

The CDR3 region is CASSPGQNYGYTF. The CDR3 DNA follows: TGTGCCAGCTCACCGGGACAAAACTATGGCTACACCTTC. The rearrangement uses TRBV18 and TRBJ1-2; a possible D gene is TRBD1 (6 bases). Deletions cut 3 bases from V and 2 bases from J, with 7 bases between. Germline CDR1 reads KGHSH; CDR2 reads LQKENI. The CDR3 runs 13 residues.

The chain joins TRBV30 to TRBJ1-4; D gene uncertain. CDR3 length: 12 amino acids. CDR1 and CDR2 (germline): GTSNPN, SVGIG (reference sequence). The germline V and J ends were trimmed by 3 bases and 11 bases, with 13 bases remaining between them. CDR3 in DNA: TGTGCCTGGAGCCCCCCGCGGCGCAAACTGTTTTTT. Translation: CAWSPPRRKLFF.

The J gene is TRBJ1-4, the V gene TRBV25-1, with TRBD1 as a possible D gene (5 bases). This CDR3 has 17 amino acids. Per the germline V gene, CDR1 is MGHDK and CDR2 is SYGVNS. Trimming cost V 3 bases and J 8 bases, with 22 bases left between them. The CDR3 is CASSDLWGGILREKLFF. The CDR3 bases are TGTGCCAGCAGTGATTTATGGGGGGGGATCCTGAGAGAAAAACTGTTTTTT.

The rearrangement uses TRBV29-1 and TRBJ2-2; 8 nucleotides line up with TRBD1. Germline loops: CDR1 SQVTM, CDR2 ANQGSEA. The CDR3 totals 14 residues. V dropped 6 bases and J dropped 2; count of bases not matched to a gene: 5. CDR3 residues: CSVDGQGNTGELFF. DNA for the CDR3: TGCAGCGTCGACGGACAGGGTAACACCGGGGAGCTGTTTTTT.

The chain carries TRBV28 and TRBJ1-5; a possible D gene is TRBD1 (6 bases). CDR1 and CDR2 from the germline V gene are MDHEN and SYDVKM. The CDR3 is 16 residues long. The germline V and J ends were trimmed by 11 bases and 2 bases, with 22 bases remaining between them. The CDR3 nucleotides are TGTGCCGTGATGGAAGGGCGTCGGACAGGCAATCAGCCCCAGCATTTT. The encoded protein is CAVMEGRRTGNQPQHF.

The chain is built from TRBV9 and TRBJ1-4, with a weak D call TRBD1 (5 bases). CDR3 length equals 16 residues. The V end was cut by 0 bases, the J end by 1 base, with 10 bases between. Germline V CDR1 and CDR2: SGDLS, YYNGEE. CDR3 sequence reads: CASSVGGGKTNEKLFF. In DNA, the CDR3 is TGTGCCAGCAGCGTAGGCGGGGGGAAAACTAATGAAAAACTGTTTTTT.

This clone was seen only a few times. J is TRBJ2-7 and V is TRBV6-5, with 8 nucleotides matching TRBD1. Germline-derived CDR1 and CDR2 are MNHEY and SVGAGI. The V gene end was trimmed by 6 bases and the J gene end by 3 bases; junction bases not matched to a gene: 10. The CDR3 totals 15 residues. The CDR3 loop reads CASSGRQGRVYEQYF. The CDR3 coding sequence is TGTGCCAGCAGCGGGAGACAGGGGCGGGTCTACGAGCAGTACTTC.

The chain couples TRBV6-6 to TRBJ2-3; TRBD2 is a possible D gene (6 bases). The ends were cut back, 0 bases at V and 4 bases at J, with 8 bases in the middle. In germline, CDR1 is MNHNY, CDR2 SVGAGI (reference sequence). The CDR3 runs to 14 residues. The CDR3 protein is CASSYSTGADTQYF. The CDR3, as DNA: TGTGCCAGCAGTTACTCGACGGGGGCAGATACGCAGTATTTT.

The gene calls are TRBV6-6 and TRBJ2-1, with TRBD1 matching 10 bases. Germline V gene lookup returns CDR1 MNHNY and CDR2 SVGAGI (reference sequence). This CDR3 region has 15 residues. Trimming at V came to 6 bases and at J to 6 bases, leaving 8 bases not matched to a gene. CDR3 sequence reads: CASRATGGRGNEQFF. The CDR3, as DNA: TGTGCCAGCAGGGCGACAGGGGGCAGGGGCAATGAGCAGTTCTTC.

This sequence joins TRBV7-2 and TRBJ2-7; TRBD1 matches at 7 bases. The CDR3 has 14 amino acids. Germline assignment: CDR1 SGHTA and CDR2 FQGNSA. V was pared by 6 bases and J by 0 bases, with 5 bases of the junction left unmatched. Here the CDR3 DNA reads TGTGCCAGCAGAGCGACAGGGCTCTCCTACGAGCAGTACTTC. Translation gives CASRATGLSYEQYF.

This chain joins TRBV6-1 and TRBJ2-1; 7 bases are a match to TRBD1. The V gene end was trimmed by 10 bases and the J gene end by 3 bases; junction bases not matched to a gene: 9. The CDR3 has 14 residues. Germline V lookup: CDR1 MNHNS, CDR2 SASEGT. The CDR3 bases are TGTGCCATAAACCGGGACAGCGACTACAATGAGCAGTTCTTC. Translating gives CAINRDSDYNEQFF.

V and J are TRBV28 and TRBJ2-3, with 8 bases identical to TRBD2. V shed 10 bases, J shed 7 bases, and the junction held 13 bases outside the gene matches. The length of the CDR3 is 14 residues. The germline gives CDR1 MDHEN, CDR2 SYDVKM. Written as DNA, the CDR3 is TGTGCCATTTCGGGGACTAGTAGCAGGTATACGCAGTATTTT. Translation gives CAISGTSSRYTQYF. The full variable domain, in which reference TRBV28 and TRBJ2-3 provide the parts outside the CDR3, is DVKVTQSSRYLVKRTGEKVFLECVQDMDHENMFWYRQDPGLGLRLIYFSYDVKMKEKGDIPEGYSVSREKKERFSLILESASTNQTSMYLCAISGTSSRYTQYFGPGTRLTVL.

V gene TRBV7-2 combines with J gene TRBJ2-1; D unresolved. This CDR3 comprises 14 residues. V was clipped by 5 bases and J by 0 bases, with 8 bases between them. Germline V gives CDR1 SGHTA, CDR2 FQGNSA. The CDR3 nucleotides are TGTGCCAGCAGCGGCTACAACTCCTACAATGAGCAGTTCTTC. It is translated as CASSGYNSYNEQFF.

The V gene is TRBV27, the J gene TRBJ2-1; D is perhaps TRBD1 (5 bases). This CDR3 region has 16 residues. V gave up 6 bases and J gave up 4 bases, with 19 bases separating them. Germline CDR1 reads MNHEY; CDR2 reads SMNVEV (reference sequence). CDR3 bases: TGTGCCAGCAGCCTCTTCGTGGGGAAGGGGTACAATGAGCAGTTCTTC. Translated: CASSLFVGKGYNEQFF.

This chain's CDR3 is CASSQGTLETQYF. In nucleotides, the CDR3 is TGTGCCAGCTCACAGGGCACTTTAGAGACCCAGTACTTC. This chain connects TRBV18 to TRBJ2-5; no firm D call. CDR3 length equals 13 residues. In germline, CDR1 is KGHSH, CDR2 LQKENI. Trimming cost V 4 bases and J 4 bases, with 10 bases left between them.

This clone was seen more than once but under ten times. The CDR3 is CASSEDLRLYTF. CDR3 DNA: TGCGCCAGCAGTGAGGACCTCCGACTCTACACCTTC. V gene TRBV10-1 combines with J gene TRBJ1-2, with D uncertain. Looked up from germline, CDR1 is WNHNN and CDR2 is SYGVQD (reference sequence). The CDR3 runs 12 residues. Trimming left V 2 bases short and J 10 bases short, with 11 bases between.

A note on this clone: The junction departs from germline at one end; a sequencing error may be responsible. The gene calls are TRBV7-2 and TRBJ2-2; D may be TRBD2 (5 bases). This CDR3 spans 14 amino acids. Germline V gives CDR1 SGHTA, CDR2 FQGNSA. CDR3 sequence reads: CASSLAWWSGELFF. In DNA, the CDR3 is TGTGCCAGCAGCCTAGCCTGGTGGTCCGGGGAGCTGTTTTTT.

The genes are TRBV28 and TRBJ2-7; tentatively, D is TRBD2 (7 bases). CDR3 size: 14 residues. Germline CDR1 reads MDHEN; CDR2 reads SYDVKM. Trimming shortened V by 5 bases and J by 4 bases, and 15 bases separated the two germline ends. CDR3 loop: CASSQGGAEYEQYF. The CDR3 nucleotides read TGTGCCAGCAGTCAAGGGGGGGCCGAATACGAGCAGTACTTC.

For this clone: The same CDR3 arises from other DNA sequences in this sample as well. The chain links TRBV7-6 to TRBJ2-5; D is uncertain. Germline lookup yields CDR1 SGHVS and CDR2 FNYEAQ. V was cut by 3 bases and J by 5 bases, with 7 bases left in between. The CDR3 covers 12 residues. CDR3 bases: TGTGCCAGCAGCTTTAGCTGGGAGACCCAGTACTTC. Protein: CASSFSWETQYF. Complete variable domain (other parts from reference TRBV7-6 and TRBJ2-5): GAGVSQSPRYKVTKRGQDVALRCDPISGHVSLYWYRQALGQGPEFLTYFNYEAQQDKSGLPNDRFSAERPEGSISTLTIQRTEQRDSAMYRCASSFSWETQYFGPGTRLLVL.

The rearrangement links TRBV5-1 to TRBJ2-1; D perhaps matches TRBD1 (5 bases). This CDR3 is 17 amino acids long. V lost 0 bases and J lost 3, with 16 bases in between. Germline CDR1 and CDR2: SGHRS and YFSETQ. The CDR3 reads CASSLVGVGQFYNEQFF. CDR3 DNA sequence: TGCGCCAGCAGCTTGGTCGGTGTAGGACAATTCTACAATGAGCAGTTCTTC.

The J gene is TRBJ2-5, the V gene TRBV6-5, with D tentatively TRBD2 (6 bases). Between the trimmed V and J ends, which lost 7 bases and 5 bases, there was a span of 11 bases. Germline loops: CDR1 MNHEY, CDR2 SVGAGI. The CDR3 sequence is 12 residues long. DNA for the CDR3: TGTGCCAGCACACCAGGAGGGGAGACCCAGTACTTC. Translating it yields CASTPGGETQYF.

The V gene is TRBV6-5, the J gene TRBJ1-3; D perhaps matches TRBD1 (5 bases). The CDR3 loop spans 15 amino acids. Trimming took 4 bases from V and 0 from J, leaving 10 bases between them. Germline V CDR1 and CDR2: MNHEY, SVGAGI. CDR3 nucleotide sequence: TGTGCCAGCAGTTTTTCGGGGGTCTCTGGAAACACCATATATTTT. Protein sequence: CASSFSGVSGNTIYF.

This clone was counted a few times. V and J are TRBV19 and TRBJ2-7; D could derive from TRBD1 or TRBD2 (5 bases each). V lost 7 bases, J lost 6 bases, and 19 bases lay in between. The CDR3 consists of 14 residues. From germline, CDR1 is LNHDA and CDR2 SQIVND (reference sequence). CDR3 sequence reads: CASNGEGRRGEQYF. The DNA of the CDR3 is TGTGCCAGTAATGGAGAGGGAAGAAGGGGCGAGCAGTACTTC.

In nucleotides, the CDR3 is TGTGCCAGCAGCTTCAGGGACTGGGCGACCTCTGGGGCCAACGTCCTGACTTTC. It specifies CASSFRDWATSGANVLTF. The chain links TRBV5-6 to TRBJ2-6; TRBD2 might be the D (6 bases). In germline, CDR1 is SGHDT, CDR2 YYEEEE. The CDR3 runs 18 residues. V was cut by 2 bases and J by 0 bases, with 15 bases left in between.

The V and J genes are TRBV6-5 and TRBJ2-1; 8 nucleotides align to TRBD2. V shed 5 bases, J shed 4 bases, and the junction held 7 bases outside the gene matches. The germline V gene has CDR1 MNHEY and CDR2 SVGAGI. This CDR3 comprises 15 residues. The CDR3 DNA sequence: TGTGCCAGCAGTCCCCCCAGCGGGAGTTACAATGAGCAGTTCTTC. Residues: CASSPPSGSYNEQFF.

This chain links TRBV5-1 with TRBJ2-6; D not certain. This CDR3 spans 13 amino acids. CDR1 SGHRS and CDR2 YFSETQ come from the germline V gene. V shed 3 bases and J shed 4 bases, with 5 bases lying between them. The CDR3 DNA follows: TGCGCCAGCAGCTATACGGGGGCCAACGTCCTGACTTTC. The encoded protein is CASSYTGANVLTF.

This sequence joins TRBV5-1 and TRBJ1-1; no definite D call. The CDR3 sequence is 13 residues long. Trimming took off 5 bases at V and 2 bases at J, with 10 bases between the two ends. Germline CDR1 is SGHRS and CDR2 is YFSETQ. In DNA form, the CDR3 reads TGCGCCAGCAGGTTGAAGAGTAACACTGAAGCTTTCTTT. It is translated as CASRLKSNTEAFF.